The clone carrying this T cell receptor (beta chain) appeared a few times. This sample is part of a study of OX40 agonist ivuxolimab in advanced cancers. Turning to the study itself: A male proportion of about 84% was recorded, with mean age roughly 62 years and range roughly 20 to 90. A history of anti-PD-1, anti-PD-L1 or anti-CTLA-4 therapy was acceptable, and over 35% had some.

In germline, CDR1 is MDHEN, CDR2 SYDVKM. The V gene lost 2 bases and the J gene lost 0 bases, with 29 bases spanning the gap. The CDR3 has 22 residues. The assay was immunoSEQ multiplex PCR, and TCRdb's table has in-frame clones only and misses some. The sample has 71,000 or so clones, 70% to 90% seen once; the top ten hold about 1%. Samples were taken at baseline and on day 1 of cycles 4 and 7. The clonotype comes from an adult with an advanced solid tumor such as melanoma, head and neck, liver or kidney cancer. The sequencing here drew on CD4+ or CD8+ T cells sorted from blood, taken in a trial of the OX40 agonist ivuxolimab. The chain recombines TRBV28 with TRBJ1-5, with D hard to call. In DNA, the CDR3 is TGTGCCAGCAGTTTACGCTCGCTATACAACTATCAACCCCCTTATAGCAATCAGCCCCAGCATTTT. Protein: CASSLRSLYNYQPPYSNQPQHF.